The next 26 T cell receptor beta chains were all read from a single sample in a study of blood T cell repertoires in COVID-19. Libraries were prepared by immunoSEQ multiplex PCR; TCRdb keeps only in-frame clonotypes and omits some of them. The data hold 150,000 or so clones, with around 83% observed a single time. Sequencing input: peripheral blood. These receptor sequences come from a woman aged 45-59 years with acute or convalescent COVID-19.

The V gene is TRBV29-1, the J gene TRBJ2-1; 10 positions agree with TRBD1. Trimming removed 1 base from V and 4 bases from J; junction bases left unmatched: 19. Germline V gene sequence: CDR1 SQVTM, CDR2 ANQGSEA. The CDR3 has 20 amino acids. The DNA of the CDR3 is TGCAGCGTTGAAGGACCGGACCGTAAGTTTCCGGGACAGGGGTACAATGAGCAGTTCTTC. Translated: CSVEGPDRKFPGQGYNEQFF.

The V call is TRBV19, the J call TRBJ2-5, with 11 bases matching TRBD2. Germline CDR1 LNHDA, CDR2 SQIVND (reference sequence). Germline trimming cut 7 bases from V and 2 bases from J; bases unmatched to any gene: 12. This CDR3 spans 17 amino acids. The CDR3 DNA sequence: TGTGCCAGTACGGGTTATTATGGGACTAGCGGACAAGAGACCCAGTACTTC. Its translation is CASTGYYGTSGQETQYF.

Worth noting for this clone: An end of the junction differs from the germline gene, which may be a read error. The identical CDR3 is also encoded by other nucleotide sequences in the sample. V usage is TRBV27 and J usage is TRBJ1-2; 9 bases are shared with TRBD1. Germline V gene sequence: CDR1 MNHEY, CDR2 SMNVEV (reference sequence). This CDR3 region has 13 residues. The CDR3 sequence: CASSPSTGGGYTF. In DNA form, the CDR3 reads TGTGCCAGCAGTCCCTCGACAGGGGGTGGCTATACCTTC.

CDR3: CASSQGGGAGDTQYF. CDR3 nucleotide sequence: TGTGCCAGCTCACAAGGCGGGGGCGCGGGGGATACGCAGTATTTT. The gene calls are TRBV18 and TRBJ2-3; D possibly corresponds to TRBD2 (7 bases). The CDR3 runs 15 residues. The V gene's germline CDR1 is KGHSH and CDR2 LQKENI. With 4 bases removed from V and 6 bases from J, the gap between germline ends came to 17 bases.

The V and J genes are TRBV9 and TRBJ1-1, with D perhaps TRBD1 (5 bases). The CDR3 runs to 15 residues. Trimming shortened V by 4 bases and J by 0 bases, and 13 bases separated the two germline ends. Germline values: CDR1 SGDLS, CDR2 YYNGEE. The chain's CDR3 is CASSPTDTMNTEAFF. As DNA, the CDR3 is TGTGCCAGCAGCCCCACGGACACGATGAACACTGAAGCTTTCTTT. The variable domain in full, completed from reference TRBV9 and TRBJ1-1, reads DSGVTQTPKHLITATGQRVTLRCSPRSGDLSVYWYQQSLDQGLQFLIQYYNGEERAKGNILERFSAQQFPDLHSELNLSSLELGDSALYFCASSPTDTMNTEAFFGQGTRLTVV.

This chain links TRBV2 with TRBJ1-6; D may be TRBD1 (6 bases). The V gene lost 6 bases and the J gene lost 9 bases, with 15 bases spanning the gap. This CDR3 spans 14 amino acids. Germline values: CDR1 SNHLY, CDR2 FYNNEI. CDR3 protein: CASRYTGLASPLHF. CDR3 nucleotides: TGTGCCAGCAGATACACAGGGTTGGCTTCACCCCTCCACTTT.

This chain uses TRBV28 with TRBJ1-3; D remains ambiguous. This CDR3 contains 13 residues. V was pared by 5 bases and J by 8 bases, with 13 bases between. CDR1 MDHEN and CDR2 SYDVKM come from the germline V gene. The CDR3 reads CASSLDPRDTIYF. The CDR3 region has the DNA TGTGCCAGCAGTCTAGACCCCCGCGACACCATATATTTT.

This clone was counted only a few times. The chain combines TRBV6-4 with TRBJ2-3, with a weak D call TRBD1 (5 bases). The germline V gene has CDR1 MRHNA and CDR2 SNTAGT. The V end lost 3 bases, the J end lost 8 bases, and 9 bases lay between the germline ends. This CDR3 region has 12 residues. The CDR3 loop is CASSDQGATQYF. In DNA form, the CDR3 reads TGTGCCAGCAGTGATCAGGGTGCTACGCAGTATTTT.

CDR3 DNA: TGTGCCAGCAGGACCGGAGGGAACCGTCAGCCCCAGCATTTT. Protein: CASRTGGNRQPQHF. The chain employs TRBV6-5 and TRBJ1-5; D unresolved. CDR3 length: 14 amino acids. Germline CDR1 MNHEY, CDR2 SVGAGI. The V end lost 6 bases, the J end lost 6 bases, and 15 bases lay between the germline ends.

About this clone itself: The conserved phenylalanine or tryptophan normally closing the CDR3 is absent here, so this likely arose from a read error. The limits of the CDR3 on the DNA are not certain, so only TCRdb's listed CDR3 is given. The chain employs TRBV20-1 and TRBJ1-1. Germline lookup yields CDR1 DFQATT and CDR2 SNEGSKA (reference sequence). The length of the CDR3 is 9 amino acids, counting both ends. CDR3 sequence reads: CSALRGGVL.

The chain combines TRBV6-1 with TRBJ1-5, with D unclear. Trimming left V 1 base short and J 3 bases short, with 7 bases between. The CDR3 has 14 amino acids. Germline V CDR1 and CDR2: MNHNS, SASEGT. CDR3 loop: CASSEVTVNQPQHF. CDR3 nucleotide sequence: TGTGCCAGCAGTGAAGTCACAGTCAATCAGCCCCAGCATTTT.

The V call is TRBV30, the J call TRBJ1-6; TRBD1 is a possible D gene (6 bases). The CDR3 spans 14 residues. Germline-derived CDR1 and CDR2 are GTSNPN and SVGIG (reference sequence). The V end lost 1 base, the J end lost 10 bases, and 14 bases lay between the germline ends. The CDR3 region has the DNA TGTGCCTGGAGTGCCGTACAGGGTAGGTCACCCCTCCACTTT. It is translated as CAWSAVQGRSPLHF. Supplemented by reference TRBV30 and TRBJ1-6, the full variable domain reads SQTIHQWPATLVQPVGSPLSLECTVEGTSNPNLYWYRQAAGRGLQLLFYSVGIGQISSEVPQNLSASRPQDRQFILSSKKLLLSDSGFYLCAWSAVQGRSPLHFGNGTRLTVT.

The chain carries TRBV9 and TRBJ2-7, with TRBD2 matching 8 bases. Trimming removed 0 bases from V and 4 bases from J; junction bases left unmatched: 6. CDR3 length: 15 residues. Germline V gene sequence: CDR1 SGDLS, CDR2 YYNGEE. The CDR3 region has the DNA TGTGCCAGCAGCGTAGGTCTAGCGGGTGATTACGAGCAGTACTTC. It translates to CASSVGLAGDYEQYF. Together with reference TRBV9 and TRBJ2-7, the CDR3 gives the full variable domain: DSGVTQTPKHLITATGQRVTLRCSPRSGDLSVYWYQQSLDQGLQFLIQYYNGEERAKGNILERFSAQQFPDLHSELNLSSLELGDSALYFCASSVGLAGDYEQYFGPGTRLTVT.

The rearrangement links TRBV4-2 to TRBJ1-2, with 12 nucleotides matching TRBD1. Germline loops: CDR1 LGHNA, CDR2 YNFKEQ. The CDR3 runs 15 residues. V shed 2 bases, J shed 6 bases, and the junction held 4 bases outside the gene matches. CDR3 region: CASSQTGTGGHGYTF. The CDR3 coding sequence is TGTGCCAGCAGCCAAACCGGGACAGGGGGCCATGGCTACACCTTC.

This clone was seen a few times. A read error may produce the germline difference seen at one junction end. The DNA of the CDR3 is TGTGCCAGCAGGAGGGAGATGAACAGTGAAGCTTTCTTT. This translates into CASRREMNSEAFF. The chain links TRBV2 to TRBJ1-1; no definite D call. Per germline, CDR1 SNHLY and CDR2 FYNNEI. The CDR3 consists of 13 residues. Variable domain in full (rest from reference TRBV2 and TRBJ1-1): EPEVTQTPSHQVTQMGQEVILRCVPISNHLYFYWYRQILGQKVEFLVSFYNNEISEKSEIFDDQFSVERPDGSNFTLKIRSTKLEDSAMYFCASRREMNSEAFFGQGTRLTVV.

The V and J genes are TRBV7-6 and TRBJ1-1, with a possible D match to TRBD1 (6 bases). Germline CDR1 is SGHVS and CDR2 is FNYEAQ. Trimming stripped 5 bases from V and 0 bases from J, with 13 bases between. This CDR3 spans 15 amino acids. The CDR3 region has the DNA TGTGCCAGCAGCCTGACAGGTCTAATGAACACTGAAGCTTTCTTT. It is translated as CASSLTGLMNTEAFF. Full variable domain (rest looked up from reference TRBV7-6 and TRBJ1-1): GAGVSQSPRYKVTKRGQDVALRCDPISGHVSLYWYRQALGQGPEFLTYFNYEAQQDKSGLPNDRFSAERPEGSISTLTIQRTEQRDSAMYRCASSLTGLMNTEAFFGQGTRLTVV.

This chain joins TRBV14 and TRBJ2-1; 9 nucleotides line up with TRBD1. The CDR3 extends over 16 amino acids. CDR1 is SGHDN and CDR2 is FVKESK in the germline V gene. With 6 bases clipped from V and 2 bases from J, the junction kept 8 bases outside the gene matches. CDR3 in amino acids: CASSPRTGEAYNEQFF. CDR3 bases: TGTGCCAGCAGTCCCCGGACAGGGGAGGCCTACAATGAGCAGTTCTTC.

The V and J genes are TRBV24-1 and TRBJ2-1; D is unresolved. The germline gives CDR1 KGHDR, CDR2 SFDVKD. V lost 4 bases, J lost 0 bases, and 12 bases lay in between. This CDR3 contains 16 residues. CDR3 protein: CATSESGLSSYNEQFF. DNA of the CDR3: TGTGCCACCAGTGAATCCGGGTTGAGCTCCTACAATGAGCAGTTCTTC.

The chain links TRBV18 to TRBJ2-3; 10 bases align to TRBD2. This CDR3 has 13 residues. Germline V gene lookup returns CDR1 KGHSH and CDR2 LQKENI. V lost 6 bases and J lost 9; bases outside the gene matches: 6. CDR3 sequence: CASSPGLAETQYF. DNA of the CDR3: TGTGCCAGCTCCCCCGGACTAGCGGAGACGCAGTATTTT.

The chain recombines TRBV3-1 (or the pseudogene TRBV3-2) with TRBJ2-5, with 10 bases fitting TRBD2. V shed 7 bases, J shed 5 bases, and the junction held 10 bases outside the gene matches. This CDR3 contains 15 residues. Germline lookup yields CDR1 LGHDT and CDR2 YNNKEL (reference sequence). The CDR3 sequence: CASTSSGGLAETQYF. DNA for the CDR3: TGTGCCAGCACATCCTCTGGGGGACTAGCGGAGACCCAGTACTTC.

CDR3 coding DNA: TGTGCCAGCAGCCGCGCAGGGGACAATCAGCCCCAGCATTTT. It is translated as CASSRAGDNQPQHF. The rearrangement uses TRBV6-5 and TRBJ1-5; D is possibly TRBD1 (6 bases). The CDR3 is 14 amino acids. V was shortened by 6 bases and J by 3 bases, with 12 bases between the two germline ends. From germline, CDR1 is MNHEY and CDR2 SVGAGI.

The rearrangement joins TRBV19 to TRBJ2-3, with TRBD1 matching 8 bases. The V segment lost 5 bases and the J segment 6 bases; nucleotides outside the gene matches: 10. The CDR3 is 15 amino acids. Germline V gives CDR1 LNHDA, CDR2 SQIVND (reference sequence). CDR3 DNA sequence: TGTGCCAGTAGTGCCCAACAGGGGGGTGGCGATACGCAGTATTTT. Translated: CASSAQQGGGDTQYF.

V and J are TRBV6-5 and TRBJ2-2; the D gene is possibly TRBD2 (5 bases). The V gene's germline CDR1 is MNHEY and CDR2 SVGAGI. Trimming took 8 bases from V and 4 from J, leaving 17 bases between them. This CDR3 region has 15 residues. As DNA, the CDR3 is TGTGCCAGCCTATTTCAGACTATCCCCACCGGGGAGCTGTTTTTT. It specifies CASLFQTIPTGELFF.

This clone has just one count. V is TRBV27 and J is TRBJ1-1, with D uncertain. This CDR3 contains 14 residues. Germline CDR1 and CDR2: MNHEY and SMNVEV (reference sequence). CDR3 in DNA: TGTGTCAGTCATAGTTTGGGGAGGTACACTGAAGCTTTCTTT. This translates into CVSHSLGRYTEAFF.

This chain joins TRBV7-8 and TRBJ2-2; 10 positions agree with TRBD2. Looked up from germline, CDR1 is SGHVS and CDR2 is FQNEAQ. Germline trimming cut 2 bases from V and 6 bases from J; bases unmatched to any gene: 9. CDR3 length: 17 residues. The CDR3 DNA is TGTGCCAGCAGCTTATCTAGCGGGGGCCACTCGTCCGGGGAGCTGTTTTTT. This sequence encodes CASSLSSGGHSSGELFF.

This clone was detected once. The chain couples TRBV5-1 to TRBJ1-6; 9 nucleotides line up with TRBD1. CDR1 and CDR2 from the germline V gene are SGHRS and YFSETQ. V lost 2 bases to trimming and J lost 8 bases; unmatched junction nucleotides: 5. This CDR3 spans 15 amino acids. CDR3 residues: CASSLTGTGHSPLHF. The CDR3 DNA follows: TGCGCCAGCAGCTTAACCGGGACAGGGCATTCACCCCTCCACTTT.